This record looks at one T cell receptor beta chain sequence and its context. Its antigen is not identified. 5'RACE primed at constant segments yielded TCR alpha and TCR beta cDNA libraries bearing sample barcodes and UMIs. TCRdb reprocessed the 5' RACE reads with MiXCR, giving one entry per CDR3 protein. The table records hundreds of thousands of distinct CDR3 sequences, under 20% of them present only once. These data originate in a study of T-cell memory formation after mild COVID-19. The V segment lost 2 bases and the J segment 3 bases; nucleotides outside the gene matches: 2. This CDR3 contains 15 residues. Germline V gene data show CDR1 as MDHEN and CDR2 as SYDVKM. General study results and limits: Memory sampled before infection contained some responding clones, suggesting cross-reactive memory joined. Clones which contracted sat mainly in CM and EM if CD4+, and in EMRA if CD8+.

The sequencing input was PBMCs or a T cell subset sorted from them (not recorded which). This TCR was sampled from an adult woman who had mild COVID-19 (a few samples of this study predate the infection). Cell type and time point are not known. The genes are TRBV28 and TRBJ2-2; 8 nucleotides match TRBD2. The CDR3 region is CASSLASGYTGELFF. The CDR3 nucleotides are TGTGCCAGCAGTTTAGCTAGCGGGTACACCGGGGAGCTGTTTTTT.